The clone carrying this T cell receptor (beta chain) was seen only once. Its cognate antigen is unknown. Germline CDR1 and CDR2: SGDLS and YYNGEE. V lost 3 bases and J 5 bases, leaving 11 bases between the germline ends. The CDR3 is 13 amino acids. TCRdb's table, derived via immunoSEQ multiplex PCR, lists solely in-frame clones and lacks some. The top ten hold 15% to 20% of the sample, which has 55,000 to 65,000 clones, 80% to 95% seen once. These data are taken from a study of OX40 agonist ivuxolimab in advanced cancers. As for the study in general: The mean age was about 57 years, ranging from about 20 to 85, with 80% to 85% of participants male. Findings and limits, study-wide: At 0.1 to 3.0 mg/kg, CD4+ and CD8+ blood T cells expanded clonally by week 6. CD4+ T cells averaged fewer expanded clones than CD8+ T cells.

Autoimmune disease history or systemic immunosuppression led to patients being barred. The source material was CD4+ or CD8+ T cells sorted from blood, sampled in a trial of the OX40 agonist ivuxolimab. The TCR was taken from an adult with an advanced solid tumor such as melanoma, head and neck, liver or kidney cancer. The chain joins TRBV9 to TRBJ1-1; D not certain. In nucleotides, the CDR3 is TGTGCCAGCAGCGGTGCGGGCGGGACTGAAGCTTTCTTT. This codes for CASSGAGGTEAFF.